In its sample, the clone carrying this T cell receptor beta chain was seen once. The antigen remains undetermined. This record belongs to a study of CD8+ T cells in alopecia areata. V lost 3 bases to trimming and J lost 7 bases; unmatched junction nucleotides: 14. This CDR3 has 17 residues. Germline CDR1 is LNHDA and CDR2 is SQIVND (reference sequence). Treatment indicated: oral pan-JAK inhibitor, 5-10 mg twice daily. Extraction and reverse transcription of RNA yielded cDNA as the sequencing template. The assay was immunoSEQ multiplex PCR, and TCRdb's table has in-frame clones only and misses some. The table lists some 180,000 clones, 53% of them singletons. Study results and caveats: Affected lesional scalp, above all in alopecia totalis/universalis, was more clonal than normal scalp.

The chain recombines TRBV19 with TRBJ2-1; 8 bases line up with TRBD2. The origin of this receptor is a human donor with alopecia areata. Sequencing was performed on CD8+ T cells sorted from blood, taken at week 24, from a patient treated with tofacitinib. Here the CDR3 DNA reads TGTGCCAGTAGTATCTCCCCTGGAGCGGGGGTGGGGAATGAGCAGTTCTTC. It specifies CASSISPGAGVGNEQFF.